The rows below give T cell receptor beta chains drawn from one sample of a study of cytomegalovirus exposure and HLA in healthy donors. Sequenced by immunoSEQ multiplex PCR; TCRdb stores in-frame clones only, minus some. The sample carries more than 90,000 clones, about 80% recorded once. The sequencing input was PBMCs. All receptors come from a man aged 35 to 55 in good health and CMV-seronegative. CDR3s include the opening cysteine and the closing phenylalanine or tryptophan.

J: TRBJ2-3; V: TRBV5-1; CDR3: CASSSPSVGDTQYF
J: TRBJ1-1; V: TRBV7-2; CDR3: CASSLEGVGTEAFF
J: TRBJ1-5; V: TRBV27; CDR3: CASSFTGQPQHF
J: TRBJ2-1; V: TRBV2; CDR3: CASSARDNEQFF
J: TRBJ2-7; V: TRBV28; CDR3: CASSLLGQNEQYF
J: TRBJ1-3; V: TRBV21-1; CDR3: CASSKERQDSSGNTIYF
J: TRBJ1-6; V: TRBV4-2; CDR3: CASSQSHPSSYNSPLHF
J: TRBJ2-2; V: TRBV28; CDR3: CASSFPGGQGDPGELFF
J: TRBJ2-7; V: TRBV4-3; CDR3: CASSQTGTSGSFYEQYF
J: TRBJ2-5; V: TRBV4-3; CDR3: CASSQDRGQGAGETQYF
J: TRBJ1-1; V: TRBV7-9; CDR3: CASSPTVDRATEAFF
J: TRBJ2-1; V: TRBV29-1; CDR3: CSVELGGLGDSYNEQFF
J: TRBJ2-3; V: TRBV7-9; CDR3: CASSLPGAGIDTDTQYF
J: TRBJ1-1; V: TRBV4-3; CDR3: CASSQGGGYTEAFF
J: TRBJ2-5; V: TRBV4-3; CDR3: CASSQDRGETQYF
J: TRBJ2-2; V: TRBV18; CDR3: CASSPGRVSPGELFF
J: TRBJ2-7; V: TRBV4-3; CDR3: CASSQWAGVLNEQYF
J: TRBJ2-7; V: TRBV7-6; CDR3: CASSSGLAGLEQYF
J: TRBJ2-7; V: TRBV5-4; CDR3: CASSLGQATTYEQYF
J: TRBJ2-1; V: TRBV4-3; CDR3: CASSQGGSREQFF
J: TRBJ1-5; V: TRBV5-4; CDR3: CAALAGTGRNQPQHF
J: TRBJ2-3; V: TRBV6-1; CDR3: CASRTNWATDTQYF
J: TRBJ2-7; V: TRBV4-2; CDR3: CASSQPPAGYEQYF
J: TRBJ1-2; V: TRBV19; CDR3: CASSTSREAYGYTF
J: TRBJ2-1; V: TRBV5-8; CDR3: CASSLVGSNEQFF
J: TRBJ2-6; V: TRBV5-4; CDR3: CASSVGQWLSISGANVLTF
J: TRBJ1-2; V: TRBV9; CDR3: CASSVGTGQGSNYGYTF
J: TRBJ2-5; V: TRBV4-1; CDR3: CASSQGSWRGQGETQYF
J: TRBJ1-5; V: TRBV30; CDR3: CAWSRFSGTTDSNQPQHF
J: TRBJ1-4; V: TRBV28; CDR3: CASSNPGTGIEEKLFF
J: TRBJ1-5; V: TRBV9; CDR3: CASSVGLESNQPQHF
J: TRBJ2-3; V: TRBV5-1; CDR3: CASSLGSSGGTTDTQYF
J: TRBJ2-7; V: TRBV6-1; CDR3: CASRQGVYEQYF
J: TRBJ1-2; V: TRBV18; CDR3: CASSPPIGSYGYTF
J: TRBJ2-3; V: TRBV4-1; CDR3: CASSQGSGTIRDTQYF
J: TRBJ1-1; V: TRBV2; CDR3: CASSATGMNTEAFF
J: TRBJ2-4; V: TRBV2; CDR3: CASYPPGRALAKNIQYF
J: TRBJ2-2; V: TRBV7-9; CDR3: CSSSPGVAGNTGELFF
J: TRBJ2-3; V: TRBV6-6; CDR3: CASSLAGTSTDTQYF
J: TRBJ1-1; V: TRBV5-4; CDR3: CASSLALGQMNTEAFF
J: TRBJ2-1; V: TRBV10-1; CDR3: CASSGESYNEQFF
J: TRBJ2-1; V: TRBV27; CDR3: CASRGTSVNEQFF
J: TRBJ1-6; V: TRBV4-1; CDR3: CASSLDGTGGNEYNSPLHF
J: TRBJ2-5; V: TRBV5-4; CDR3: CASSTRGTSGVETQYF
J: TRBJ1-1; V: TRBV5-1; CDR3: CASSSQGSGNTEAFF
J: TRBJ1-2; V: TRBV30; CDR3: CAWKLLKPGGYTF
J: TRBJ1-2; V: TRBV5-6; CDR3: CASSPGTAMLYGYTF
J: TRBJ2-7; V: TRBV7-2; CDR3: CASSLGGTGDYEQYF
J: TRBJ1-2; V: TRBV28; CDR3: CASSQPYYGYTF